This TCR beta chain was found in a study of T cells in Graves' hyperthyroidism and ophthalmopathy. Notes on the study in general: Onset of ophthalmopathy came a median 6.5 months after the model predicted it.

This clonotype was counted ten times or more. Its target is not known. Amplified TCR beta CDR3 regions derived from RNA transcripts. HTBI primers were the set used in a first-round RT-PCR of the TCR CDR3. Via MiXCR, TCRdb re-called the multiplex PCR reads, giving one row per CDR3 protein. The table shows 660,000 or so distinct CDR3 sequences, with 40% to 55% occurring only once. This clonotype originated in an adult man with Graves' disease, either hyperthyroidism or ophthalmopathy (not recorded which). Sequencing was performed on peripheral blood or thyroid tissue (not recorded which).

The DNA for the CDR3 is TGCAGCGTATTGGACTGGAGCTCTGGAAACACCATATATTTT. Its translation is CSVLDWSSGNTIYF. This chain links TRBV29-1 with TRBJ1-3; unclear D gene. The germline gives CDR1 SQVTM, CDR2 ANQGSEA. V lost 6 bases, J lost 0 bases, and 12 bases lay in between. The CDR3 sequence is 14 residues long.